The 13 T cell receptor beta chains below all came from one sample that was sequenced in a study of blood T cell repertoires in COVID-19. This table comes from immunoSEQ multiplex PCR, and its TCRdb copy is limited to in-frame clones, with some not included. The sample lists 300,000 to 350,000 clones, 88% seen once, with around 6.6% in the top ten. The sequenced sample consisted of peripheral blood. These receptor sequences come from a woman in her 70s with COVID-19, enrolled during active disease.

This clone came up once. An end of the junction does not agree with germline; a read error may underlie this. The gene calls are TRBV7-2 and TRBJ2-3; D may be TRBD1 (6 bases). The germline CDR1 and CDR2 sequences are SGHTA and FQGNSA. The CDR3 sequence is 15 residues long. The CDR3: CASSTQDAQGDAQYF. The CDR3 coding sequence is TGTGCCAGCAGCACACAGGACGCACAGGGAGATGCGCAGTATTTT. Full variable domain (rest looked up from reference TRBV7-2 and TRBJ2-3): GAGVSQSPSNKVTEKGKDVELRCDPISGHTALYWYRQSLGQGLEFLIYFQGNSAPDKSGLPSDRFSAERTGGSVSTLTIQRTQQEDSAVYLCASSTQDAQGDAQYFGPGTRLTVL.

V usage is TRBV5-1 and J usage is TRBJ2-7; 8 bases match TRBD1. The germline CDR1 and CDR2 sequences are SGHRS and YFSETQ. The CDR3 is made up of 14 amino acids. Unmatched junction bases numbered 10, after V lost 4 bases and J lost 7 bases. The CDR3 here is CASSPGTGWGEQYF. CDR3 in DNA: TGCGCCAGCAGCCCGGGGACAGGCTGGGGGGAGCAGTACTTC.

The chain employs TRBV5-4 and TRBJ2-1, with 7 bases fitting TRBD2. The CDR3 loop spans 16 amino acids. Germline CDR1 and CDR2: SGHNT and YYREEE (reference sequence). The V gene end was trimmed by 0 bases and the J gene end by 0 bases; junction bases not matched to a gene: 3. CDR3 coding DNA: TGTGCCAGCAGCTTGGCCGGCGGGAGCTCCTACAATGAGCAGTTCTTC. Translated: CASSLAGGSSYNEQFF.

This clone was observed a single time. The chain carries TRBV27 and TRBJ1-2; D is possibly TRBD1 (5 bases). V was clipped by 3 bases and J by 8 bases, with 13 bases between them. Germline-derived CDR1 and CDR2 are MNHEY and SMNVEV (reference sequence). This CDR3 contains 13 residues. The chain's CDR3 is CASSLTGREGYTF. The CDR3 coding sequence is TGTGCCAGCAGTTTGACGGGGCGGGAGGGCTACACCTTC.

The chain has TRBV5-6 and TRBJ1-1, with D unresolved. Trimming shortened V by 1 base and J by 1 base, and 8 bases separated the two germline ends. Germline lookup yields CDR1 SGHDT and CDR2 YYEEEE. The CDR3 covers 14 residues. This chain's CDR3 is CASSLRKQNTEAFF. CDR3 DNA: TGTGCCAGCAGCTTGAGAAAACAGAACACTGAAGCTTTCTTT.

The rearrangement joins TRBV12-3 or TRBV12-4 to TRBJ1-1; no definite D call. Trimming cost V 7 bases and J 0 bases, with 9 bases left between them. The CDR3 extends over 13 amino acids. CDR3 coding DNA: TGTGCCAGCATCTCGAGGGTGAACACTGAAGCTTTCTTT. Translation: CASISRVNTEAFF.

The V and J genes are TRBV2 and TRBJ1-6; the D is unclear. This CDR3 is built from 13 residues. Trimming pared 3 bases from V and 9 bases from J, leaving 9 bases between. The germline gives CDR1 SNHLY, CDR2 FYNNEI. CDR3 in amino acids: CASSDRGSSPLHF. The CDR3 DNA reads as TGTGCCAGCAGTGACAGAGGCAGTTCACCCCTCCACTTT.

V and J are TRBV3-1 (or the pseudogene TRBV3-2) and TRBJ1-2; D not resolved. This CDR3 has 15 residues. The ends were cut back, 4 bases at V and 8 bases at J, with 20 bases in the middle. Germline CDR1 and CDR2: LGHDT and YNNKEL (reference sequence). The CDR3, as DNA: TGTGCCAGCAGCCTATATCTAGGTGAGGGAGGGGGCTACACCTTC. This gives the protein CASSLYLGEGGGYTF.

V is TRBV18 and J is TRBJ2-7, with a weak D call TRBD1 (6 bases). Germline CDR1 and CDR2: KGHSH and LQKENI. Trimming cost V 3 bases and J 1 base, with 16 bases left between them. The CDR3 has 16 residues. The CDR3 sequence is CASSPGAGTSSYEQYF. The CDR3 DNA is TGTGCCAGCTCACCCGGCGCCGGGACATCTTCCTACGAGCAGTACTTC.

This clone was counted a single time. This chain links TRBV19 with TRBJ1-5; 7 bases map to TRBD1. The CDR3 runs to 15 residues. The germline V gene encodes CDR1 LNHDA and CDR2 SQIVND (reference sequence). The ends lost 10 bases at V and 2 bases at J; junction bases unmatched: 11. CDR3 region: CATQDTGTGNQPQHF. The CDR3 coding sequence is TGTGCCACGCAGGATACCGGGACAGGCAATCAGCCCCAGCATTTT.

This rearrangement joins TRBV2 to TRBJ1-2, with a tentative D call TRBD1 (6 bases). V dropped 5 bases and J dropped 4 bases, with 11 bases sitting between them. CDR1 and CDR2 (germline): SNHLY, FYNNEI. CDR3 size: 13 residues. CDR3 region: CASSPGTLYGYTF. Here the CDR3 DNA reads TGTGCCAGCAGTCCCGGGACACTCTATGGCTACACCTTC. Full variable domain (rest looked up from reference TRBV2 and TRBJ1-2): EPEVTQTPSHQVTQMGQEVILRCVPISNHLYFYWYRQILGQKVEFLVSFYNNEISEKSEIFDDQFSVERPDGSNFTLKIRSTKLEDSAMYFCASSPGTLYGYTFGSGTRLTVV.

The chain employs TRBV2 and TRBJ1-5; D not certain. CDR3 length equals 13 residues. Trimming took off 5 bases at V and 7 bases at J, with 12 bases between the two ends. CDR1 and CDR2 from the germline V gene are SNHLY and FYNNEI. The CDR3 sequence: CASSRDSGQPQHF. CDR3 DNA: TGTGCCAGCAGTAGGGATAGCGGGCAGCCCCAGCATTTT. Filled out from reference TRBV2 and TRBJ1-5, the complete variable domain reads EPEVTQTPSHQVTQMGQEVILRCVPISNHLYFYWYRQILGQKVEFLVSFYNNEISEKSEIFDDQFSVERPDGSNFTLKIRSTKLEDSAMYFCASSRDSGQPQHFGDGTRLSIL.

The V gene is TRBV5-4, the J gene TRBJ2-3; D not certain. Trimming shortened V by 3 bases and J by 2 bases, and 10 bases separated the two germline ends. CDR3 length: 14 residues. Looked up from germline, CDR1 is SGHNT and CDR2 is YYREEE (reference sequence). The CDR3 protein is CASSSGRHTDTQYF. CDR3 sequence (DNA): TGTGCCAGCAGCTCCGGCAGGCACACAGATACGCAGTATTTT.